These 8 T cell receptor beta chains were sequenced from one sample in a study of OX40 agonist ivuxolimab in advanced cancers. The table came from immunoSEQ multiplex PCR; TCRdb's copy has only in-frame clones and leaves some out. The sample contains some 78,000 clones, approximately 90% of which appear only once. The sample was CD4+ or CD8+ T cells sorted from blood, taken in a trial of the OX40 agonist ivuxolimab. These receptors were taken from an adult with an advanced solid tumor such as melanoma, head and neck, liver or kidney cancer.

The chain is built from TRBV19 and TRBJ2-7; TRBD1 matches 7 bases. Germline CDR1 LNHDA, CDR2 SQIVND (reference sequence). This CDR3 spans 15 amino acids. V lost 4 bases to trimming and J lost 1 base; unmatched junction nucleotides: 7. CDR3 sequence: CASSRTTGISYEQYF. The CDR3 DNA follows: TGTGCCAGTAGTAGAACGACAGGGATATCCTACGAGCAGTACTTC.

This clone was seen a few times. For the CDR3, the DNA is TGTGCCAGCAGCTTAGTTTCGACTCCTAGTGACAATGAGCAGTTCTTC. As protein: CASSLVSTPSDNEQFF. V is TRBV7-2 and J is TRBJ2-1, with D hard to call. The CDR3 runs 16 residues. CDR1 is SGHTA, CDR2 FQGNSA, per germline. V lost 1 base, J lost 5 bases, and 15 bases lay in between.

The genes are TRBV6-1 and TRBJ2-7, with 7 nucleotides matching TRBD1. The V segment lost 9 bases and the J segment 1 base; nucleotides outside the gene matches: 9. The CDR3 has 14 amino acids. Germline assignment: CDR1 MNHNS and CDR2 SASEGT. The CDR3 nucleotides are TGTGCCAGTAGAGACTTACAGGGGTCCTACGAGCAGTACTTC. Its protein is CASRDLQGSYEQYF.

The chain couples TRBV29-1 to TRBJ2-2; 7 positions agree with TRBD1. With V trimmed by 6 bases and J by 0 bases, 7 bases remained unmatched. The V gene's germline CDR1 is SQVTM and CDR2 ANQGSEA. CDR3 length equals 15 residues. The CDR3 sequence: CSVYSGTANTGELFF. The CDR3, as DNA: TGCAGCGTGTACTCCGGGACAGCGAACACCGGGGAGCTGTTTTTT.

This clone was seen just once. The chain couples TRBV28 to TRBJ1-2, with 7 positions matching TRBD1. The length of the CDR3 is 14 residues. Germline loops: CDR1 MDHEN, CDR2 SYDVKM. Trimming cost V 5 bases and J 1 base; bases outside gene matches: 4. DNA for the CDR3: TGTGCCAGCAGTCCGGGACAGAATAACTATGGCTACACCTTC. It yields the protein CASSPGQNNYGYTF.

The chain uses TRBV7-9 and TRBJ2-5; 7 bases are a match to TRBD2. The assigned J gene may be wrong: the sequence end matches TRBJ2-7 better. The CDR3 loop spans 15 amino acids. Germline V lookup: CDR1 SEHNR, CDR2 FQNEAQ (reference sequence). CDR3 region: CASSFSGGSSYEQYF. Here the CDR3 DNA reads TGTGCCAGCAGCTTTTCGGGGGGAAGTTCCTACGAGCAGTACTTC.

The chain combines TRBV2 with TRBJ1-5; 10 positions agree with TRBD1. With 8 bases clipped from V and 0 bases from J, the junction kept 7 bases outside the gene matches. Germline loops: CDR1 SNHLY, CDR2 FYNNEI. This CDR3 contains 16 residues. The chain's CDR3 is CASGGQGGISNQPQHF. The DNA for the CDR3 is TGTGCCAGCGGAGGACAGGGGGGAATTAGCAATCAGCCCCAGCATTTT.

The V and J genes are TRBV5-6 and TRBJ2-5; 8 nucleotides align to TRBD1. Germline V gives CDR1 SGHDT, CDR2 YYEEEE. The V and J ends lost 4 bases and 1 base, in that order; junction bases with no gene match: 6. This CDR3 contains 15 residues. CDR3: CASSPRTGPQETQYF. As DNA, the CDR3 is TGTGCCAGCAGCCCTCGGACAGGGCCCCAAGAGACCCAGTACTTC.